The rows below give T cell receptor beta chains drawn from one sample of a study of CD8 T cells in Susac syndrome. TCRdb re-analysed the immunoSEQ multiplex PCR reads in MiXCR, keeping a single row per CDR3 protein. The repertoire holds roughly 150,000 distinct CDR3 sequences, with around 95% as singletons. Material for sequencing was CD8+ T cells from PBMCs. These receptors all stem from a human donor with Susac syndrome. The CDR3 runs from the conserved cysteine through the conserved F or W. D genes are given only for firm matches. Some rows mark clone size as missing; the rest say once, few, many or name a class of expanded clone.

j_gene | v_gene | len | abundance | d_gene | CDR3nt | CDR3aa
TRBJ2-7 | TRBV27 | 14 | NA | NA | TGTGCCAGCAGTCCCCAGGGCGAATCCTACGAGCAGTACTTC | CASSPQGESYEQYF
TRBJ2-2 | TRBV12-3/TRBV12-4 | 13 | once | NA | TGTGCCAGCAGTCCGGTTGGCGCCGGGGAGCTGTTTTTT | CASSPVGAGELFF
TRBJ2-6 | TRBV20-1 | 16 | once | TRBD2 | TGCAGTGCTACTGGGGGGGAGAGCTCTGGGGCCAACGTCCTGACTTTC | CSATGGESSGANVLTF
TRBJ2-3 | TRBV6-1 | 14 | NA | TRBD1 | TGTGCCAGCAGCAACAGGGGTTACACAGATACGCAGTATTTT | CASSNRGYTDTQYF
TRBJ2-5 | TRBV21-1 | 14 | NA | NA | TGTGCCAGCAGCAAAAGTTGGAACCAAGAGACCCAGTACTTC | CASSKSWNQETQYF
TRBJ2-7 | TRBV20-1 | 16 | NA | TRBD2 | TGCAGTGCTCCGCGCGGGACTAGCGGGAACACCTACGAGCAGTACTTC | CSAPRGTSGNTYEQYF
TRBJ2-1 | TRBV2 | 13 | NA | NA | TGTGCCAGCGAGGGAGCCCTCAACAATGAGCAGTTCTTC | CASEGALNNEQFF
TRBJ1-1 | TRBV29-1 | 11 | NA | NA | TGCAGCGTTGACGTCAACACTGAAGCTTTCTTT | CSVDVNTEAFF
TRBJ2-1 | TRBV12-3/TRBV12-4 | 17 | NA | TRBD2 | TGTGCCAGCAGTCAATATGGGACTAGCGGGGATTACAATGAGCAGTTCTTC | CASSQYGTSGDYNEQFF
TRBJ2-5 | TRBV27 | 13 | NA | NA | TGTGCCAGCAGTTCCCGGGACCAAGAGACCCAGTACTTC | CASSSRDQETQYF
TRBJ2-7 | TRBV9 | 13 | once | NA | TGTGCCAGCAGCGGAATTGACGACTACGAGCAGTACTTC | CASSGIDDYEQYF
TRBJ1-2 | TRBV4-1 | 14 | NA | NA | TGCGCCAGCAGCCAAGATCTCGGGTCCTATGGCTACACCTTC | CASSQDLGSYGYTF
TRBJ2-7 | TRBV20-1 | 14 | NA | NA | TGCAGTGCTATTACCCGGGACCCAACCTACGAGCAGTACTTC | CSAITRDPTYEQYF
TRBJ1-1 | TRBV6-5 | 11 | few | NA | TGTGCCAGCACGATGAACACTGAAGCTTTCTTT | CASTMNTEAFF
TRBJ2-7 | TRBV20-1 | 14 | NA | NA | TGCAGTGCTAGAGATCTCGCCACCACCTACGAGCAGTACTTC | CSARDLATTYEQYF
TRBJ2-5 | TRBV11-2 | 15 | NA | NA | TGTGCCAGCAGCCCTAGAAAGGGGAATAGTGAGACCCAGTACTTC | CASSPRKGNSETQYF
TRBJ2-1 | TRBV24-1 | 13 | NA | NA | TGTGCCACCAGTGACACCCAAGGGGATGAGCAGTTCTTC | CATSDTQGDEQFF